This T cell receptor beta chain came from a study of T-cell reconstitution after alpha-beta-depleted transplantation in children. General study findings and limits: Hyperexpanded clones declined; after one year, newly produced T cells mostly supplied diversity. About two months after transplant, alpha-beta T cells reportedly came from several hundred expanded graft clones.

TCRbeta library preparation incorporated unique molecular identifiers. In TCRdb, the PCR reads were re-called with MiXCR into one record per CDR3 protein. The sample shows roughly 420,000 distinct CDR3 sequences, about 16% of them seen only once. This clonotype was detected ten times or more. Its antigen is as yet unknown. This TCR was sampled from a boy younger than two who had a stem cell transplant for Wiskott-Aldrich syndrome, so the T cells may come from the graft donor. The specimen comprised PBMCs, mostly from graft donor cells, sampled 360 days after TCRalphabeta/CD19-depleted stem cell transplant.

DNA of the CDR3: TGCGCCAGCAGCCAAGATAGTTCCTCACTACCTTACGAGCAGTACTTC. Translating it yields CASSQDSSSLPYEQYF. The J gene is TRBJ2-7, the V gene TRBV4-3; D call uncertain. V gave up 0 bases and J gave up 4 bases, with 16 bases separating them. Germline CDR1 and CDR2: LGHNA and YSLEER. The CDR3 is 16 residues long.